This T cell receptor beta chain was obtained from a study of cytomegalovirus exposure and HLA in healthy donors. With 4 bases removed from V and 6 bases from J, the gap between germline ends came to 13 bases. CDR1 PRHDT and CDR2 FYEKMQ come from the germline V gene (reference sequence). The CDR3 is made up of 14 amino acids. With 60 Vbeta and 13 Jbeta primers, the PCR was carried out. The assay was immunoSEQ multiplex PCR, and TCRdb's table has in-frame clones only and misses some. The sample shows fewer than 200,000 clones, roughly 82% of them seen only once. This sequence joins TRBV13 and TRBJ2-1, with D possibly being TRBD1 (6 bases). The sequence was obtained from a girl between 5 and 17 years old in good health and CMV-seropositive. Sample: PBMCs. CDR3 bases: TGTGCCAGCAGCTGGAGGACAGCGCGCAATGAGCAGTTCTTC. Its translation is CASSWRTARNEQFF.